These T cell receptor beta chains were read from a single sample in a study of control samples from healthy donors and cancer patients. The data were produced by immunoSEQ multiplex PCR, yet TCRdb's version contains in-frame clones alone and is incomplete. Here the sample spans fewer than 200,000 clones, 85% to 95% being singletons. Sequenced input: blood. The receptor source for this set is a man in his thirties or forties in good health. CDR3s include the opening cysteine and the closing phenylalanine or tryptophan. D genes are given only for firm matches. Part of the rows lack a size; the others show once, few, many or a class for expanded clones.

d_call j_call clone_size v_call cdr3_nt cdr3_aa
. TRBJ2-3 . TRBV10-1 TGCGCCAGCAGTGAGTCGATGGATACGCAGTATTTT CASSESMDTQYF
. TRBJ1-2 . TRBV7-8 TGTGCCAGCAGCTTAAATTTGGCTCCGGGTGGCTACACCTTC CASSLNLAPGGYTF
. TRBJ1-2 . TRBV24-1 TGTGCCACCAGTGATTTGGGGGCCCCATACACCTTC CATSDLGAPYTF
. TRBJ1-5 . TRBV2 TGTGCCAGCAGTCGCCAGGGACTTTTTCAGCCCCAGCATTTT CASSRQGLFQPQHF
. TRBJ1-1 . TRBV7-8 TGTGCCAGCAGCAACAGATTCATGAACACTGAAGCTTTCTTT CASSNRFMNTEAFF
. TRBJ2-7 . TRBV30 TGTGCCTGGAGTCCTGGAGCCTACGAGCAGTACTTC CAWSPGAYEQYF
. TRBJ2-3 . TRBV9 TGTGCCAGCAGCGTAGCTCCTAGCACAGATACGCAGTATTTT CASSVAPSTDTQYF
. TRBJ2-7 . TRBV7-2 TGTGCCAGCAGCTTAGAGACGGATGATTACGAGCAGTACTTC CASSLETDDYEQYF
. TRBJ2-7 . TRBV27 TGTGCCAGCAGTCCCCGGCCACCGGGACCGGGGGAGCAGTACTTC CASSPRPPGPGEQYF
. TRBJ1-4 . TRBV18 TGTGCCAGCTCACCATCACAGGGTCCTGGGGGAAAACTGTTTTTT CASSPSQGPGGKLFF
. TRBJ1-1 . TRBV30 TGTGCCTGGCGAGTACAAGGACCCTCTGAAGCTTTCTTT CAWRVQGPSEAFF
. TRBJ1-5 few TRBV4-1 TGCGCCAGCAGCCAAGAGCTAAGTCAGGGATCGCAGCCCCAGCATTTT CASSQELSQGSQPQHF
TRBD1 TRBJ1-3 few TRBV7-2 TGTGCCAGCAGCTTAGTAGGGGGCGCGGCTGGAAACACCATATATTTT CASSLVGGAAGNTIYF
TRBD1 TRBJ2-2 . TRBV4-1 TGCCCCACCACACGACTGGACAGGGAGAACACCGGGGAGCTGTTTTTT CPTTRLDRENTGELFF
. TRBJ1-4 . TRBV10-3 TGTGCCATCAGTGATGGGAGTGAAAAACTGTTTTTT CAISDGSEKLFF
TRBD1 TRBJ2-7 . TRBV5-6 TGTGCCAGCAGCTTGGTCGACAGGGTACCACCTGTGCAGTACTTC CASSLVDRVPPVQYF
TRBD1 TRBJ1-6 few TRBV2 TGTGCCAGCAGGGGACAGAGCTCCTATAATTCACCCCTCCACTTT CASRGQSSYNSPLHF
. TRBJ2-1 . TRBV11-3 TGTGCCAGCAGCTTAGGGCAGGGGTCCTACAATGAGCAGTTCTTC CASSLGQGSYNEQFF
. TRBJ1-1 . TRBV5-1 TGCGCCAGCAGCTCTCAGGGGTCCACTGAAGCTTTCTTT CASSSQGSTEAFF
. TRBJ2-4 . TRBV9 TGTGCCAGCAGCCCTACAGGAGGGATTGGAGACATTCAGTACTTC CASSPTGGIGDIQYF
. TRBJ1-2 . TRBV9 TGTGCCAGCAGCCCCCGGGTCGAGACAGGCTATGGCTACACCTTC CASSPRVETGYGYTF
TRBD1 TRBJ2-7 . TRBV5-4 TGTGCCAGCAGCTTGGGGGGCGCAGGGGGCAACGAGCAGTACTTC CASSLGGAGGNEQYF
. TRBJ2-3 . TRBV18 TGTGCCAGCTCCCCTGGGACAGATACGCAGTATTTT CASSPGTDTQYF
. TRBJ1-1 . TRBV9 TGTGCCAGCAGCGTAGTGCTGAACACTGAAGCTTTCTTT CASSVVLNTEAFF
. TRBJ2-1 . TRBV7-2 TGTGCCAGCAGCCCTCAGCGGACCCCCTACAATGAGCAGTTCTTC CASSPQRTPYNEQFF
TRBD2 TRBJ2-1 . TRBV9 TGTGCCAGCAGCAGAGAGGTAGCGGGATACAATGAGCAGTTCTTC CASSREVAGYNEQFF
. TRBJ1-4 . TRBV5-1 TGCGCCAGCAGCTTGTTAATGGGGGCCGGTAATGAAAAACTGTTTTTT CASSLLMGAGNEKLFF
. TRBJ2-1 . TRBV2 TGTGCCAGCCAAGATAAGACCACACCGTACAATGAGCAGTTCTTC CASQDKTTPYNEQFF